Reported below is one T cell receptor beta chain. Its antigen has not been determined. Base qualities are not recorded, but no much larger clone differs from it by a single base. This record comes from a study of cytomegalovirus exposure and HLA in healthy donors (dated by TCRdb to 2016 to 2017). Looking at the study overall: According to a later analysis, the 120 or so validation repertoires were produced on the same platform as the roughly 600 repertoires of the first cohort. The study aimed to test whether signatures of past pathogen exposure could be identified by cataloging public T cell receptors. Besides the first cohort of 666 subjects, a separate validation cohort made up of over a hundred different subjects was used. The study combined high-throughput TCR immunosequencing, statistical association of individual TCRs with disease status, and machine learning to predict cytomegalovirus infection status.

For CDR1 and CDR2, the germline V gene (reference sequence) lists MNHEY and SMNVEV. The V and J ends are trimmed by 3 bases and 4 bases, leaving 7 bases between them. Including cysteine and phenylalanine, the CDR3 has 13 amino acids. Left in the record is the CDR3 DNA by itself, 39 bases read in frame from the first base. Library preparation was by the immunoSEQ multiplex PCR assay. Per the authors' processing: A statistical classification framework was built to diagnose cytomegalovirus status from the catalog of TCR beta chain sequences. Sourced from immuneACCESS, this table was stored by TCRdb with only in-frame sequences that have V and J called. A share of the clones is absent; for the studies checked, an unresolved V gene accounts for under half, and the remainder has no known explanation. V and J calls and clone size are as listed in that table; D and trimming were resolved from the DNA. Present in this sample are roughly 120,000 clones, about 94% of which were seen just once. Jointly, the top ten make up approximately 1.3% of the sample.

Separate from the approximately 700-subject first cohort, the validation cohort of over 90 subjects was the group to which the donors belonged. What the research found in general, with its limitations: In a later analysis, TCRs clustered in the first cohort were found to also tend to co-occur in the 110 or so validation repertoires, with roughly 93% of cluster scores above 0. The study gave a list of more than 150 TCR beta chains associated with cytomegalovirus. In both the original and validation cohorts, the classifier was reported to diagnose cytomegalovirus status with high specificity and sensitivity. While some public TCRs were present in many individuals, most TCR sequences turned up only very rarely across donors. It was suggested by the authors that the approach could potentially be generalized to other disease states and immunological phenotypes. All 120 or so repertoires were used to score co-occurrence in the validation cohort in a later analysis, because that analysis had no HLA typing for the cohort. In vitro tests confirmed that a few of the cytomegalovirus-associated TCR beta chains recognize cytomegalovirus antigens.

The receptor chain draws on TRBV27 and TRBJ1-5; the D gene lacks a confident call. This clonotype was obtained from a woman under 30 in good health and CMV-seronegative. The sequenced sample was PBMCs. At the DNA level, the sequence is TGTGCCAGCAGTTTGCAGGTAAATCAGCCCCAGCATTTT. Protein translation: CASSLQVNQPQHF.